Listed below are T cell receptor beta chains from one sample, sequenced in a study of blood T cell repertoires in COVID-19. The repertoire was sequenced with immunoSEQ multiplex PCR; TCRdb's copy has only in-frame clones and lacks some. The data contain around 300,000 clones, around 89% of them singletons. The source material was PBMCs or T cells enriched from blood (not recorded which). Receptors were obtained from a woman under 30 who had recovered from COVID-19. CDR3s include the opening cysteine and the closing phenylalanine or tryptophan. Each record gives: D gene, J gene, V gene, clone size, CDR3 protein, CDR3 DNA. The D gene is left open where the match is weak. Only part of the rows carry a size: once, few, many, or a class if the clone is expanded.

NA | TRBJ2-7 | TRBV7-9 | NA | CASSFGGKEAYEQYF | TGTGCCAGCAGCTTTGGAGGGAAGGAGGCCTACGAGCAGTACTTC
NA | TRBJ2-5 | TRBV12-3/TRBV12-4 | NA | CASSLKQQETQYF | TGTGCCAGCAGTTTAAAACAGCAAGAGACCCAGTACTTC
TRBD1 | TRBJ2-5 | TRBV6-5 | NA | CASNKDRGMETQYF | TGTGCCAGCAACAAGGACAGGGGGATGGAGACCCAGTACTTC
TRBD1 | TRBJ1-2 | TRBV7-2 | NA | CASSFGQGGGYTF | TGTGCCAGCAGCTTCGGACAGGGCGGCGGCTACACCTTC
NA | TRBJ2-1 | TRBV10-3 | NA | CAISESMSSYNEQFF | TGTGCCATCAGTGAGTCGATGAGCTCCTACAATGAGCAGTTCTTC
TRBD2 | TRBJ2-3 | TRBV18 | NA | CASSPPPGGNTDTQYF | TGTGCCAGCTCACCACCGCCGGGGGGGAACACAGATACGCAGTATTTT
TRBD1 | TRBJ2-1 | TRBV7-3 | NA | CASSSNLDRAKGEQFF | TGTGCCAGCAGCTCAAACCTGGACAGGGCTAAAGGAGAGCAGTTCTTC
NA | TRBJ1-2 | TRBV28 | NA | CASSFRELYYGYTF | TGTGCCAGCAGTTTCCGGGAATTATACTATGGCTACACCTTC
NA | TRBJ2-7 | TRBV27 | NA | CASSPVGRGDSYEQYF | TGTGCCAGCAGTCCCGTAGGGCGGGGCGACTCCTACGAGCAGTACTTC
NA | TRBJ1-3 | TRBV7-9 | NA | CASSSGQSSGNTIYF | TGTGCCAGCAGCTCAGGACAGAGCTCTGGAAACACCATATATTTT
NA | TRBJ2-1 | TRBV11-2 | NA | CASSLDAGAFNEQFF | TGTGCCAGCAGCTTAGATGCGGGGGCCTTCAATGAGCAGTTCTTC
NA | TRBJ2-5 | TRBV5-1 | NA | CASSLDTGSKETQYF | TGCGCCAGCAGCTTGGACACAGGATCAAAAGAGACCCAGTACTTC
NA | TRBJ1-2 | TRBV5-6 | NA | CASSLDRNYGYTF | TGTGCCAGCAGCTTAGACAGGAACTATGGCTACACCTTC
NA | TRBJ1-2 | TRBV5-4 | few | CASSLADGYTF | TGTGCCAGCAGCTTGGCGGATGGCTACACCTTC
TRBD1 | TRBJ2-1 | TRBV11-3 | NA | CASSFGQGSYNEQFF | TGTGCCAGCAGCTTTGGACAGGGCTCCTACAATGAGCAGTTCTTC
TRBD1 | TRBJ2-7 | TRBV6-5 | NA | CASSYSNPGQGYEQYF | TGTGCCAGCAGTTACTCGAACCCGGGACAGGGGTACGAGCAGTACTTC
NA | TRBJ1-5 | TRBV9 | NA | CASSVAPGRNQPQHF | TGTGCCAGCAGCGTAGCGCCAGGCCGCAATCAGCCCCAGCATTTT
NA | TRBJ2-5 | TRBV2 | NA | CASSELQGRETQYF | TGTGCCAGCAGTGAATTGCAGGGCCGAGAGACCCAGTACTTC
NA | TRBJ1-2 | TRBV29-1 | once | CSVDEGGDYGYTF | TGCAGCGTTGATGAAGGGGGGGACTATGGCTACACCTTC
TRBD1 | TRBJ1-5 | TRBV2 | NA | CASRDTGARNQPQHF | TGTGCCAGCAGGGACACAGGGGCCCGCAATCAGCCCCAGCATTTT
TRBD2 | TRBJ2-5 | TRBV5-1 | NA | CASSLVGGSETQYF | TGCGCCAGCAGCTTGGTGGGGGGGTCAGAGACCCAGTACTTC
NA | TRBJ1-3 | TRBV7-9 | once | CASSPINSGNTIYF | TGTGCCAGCAGCCCCATCAACTCTGGAAACACCATATATTTT
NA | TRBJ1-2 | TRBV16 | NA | CASSQGTEFGYTF | TGTGCCAGCAGCCAAGGCACGGAGTTTGGCTACACCTTC
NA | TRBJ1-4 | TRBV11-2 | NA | CASSLGAAGKLFF | TGTGCCAGCAGCTTGGGGGCAGCAGGAAAACTGTTTTTT
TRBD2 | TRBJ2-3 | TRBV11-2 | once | CASSVQLAGLDTQYF | TGTGCCAGCAGCGTACAACTAGCGGGGTTAGATACGCAGTATTTT
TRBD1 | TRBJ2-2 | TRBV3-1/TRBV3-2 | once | CASRGQGANTGELFF | TGTGCCAGCCGGGGACAGGGGGCGAACACCGGGGAGCTGTTTTTT